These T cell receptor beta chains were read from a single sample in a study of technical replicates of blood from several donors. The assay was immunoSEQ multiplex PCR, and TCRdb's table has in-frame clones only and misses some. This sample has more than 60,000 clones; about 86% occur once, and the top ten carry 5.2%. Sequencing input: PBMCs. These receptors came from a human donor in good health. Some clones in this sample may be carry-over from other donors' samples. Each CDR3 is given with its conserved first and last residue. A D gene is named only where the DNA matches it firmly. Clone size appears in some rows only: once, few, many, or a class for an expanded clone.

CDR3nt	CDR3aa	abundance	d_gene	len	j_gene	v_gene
TGTGCCAGCAGCATACTAGCGGGGGGGCGAGAGACCCAGTACTTC	CASSILAGGRETQYF	.	TRBD2	15	TRBJ2-5	TRBV7-9
TGTGCCAGCAGCTTAGATTGGTTTAGCGGGGATTTTTCCTACGAGCAGTACTTC	CASSLDWFSGDFSYEQYF	.	TRBD2	18	TRBJ2-7	TRBV7-2
TGTGCCAGCAGTGGATACAGGGGGCGGGAGACCCAGTACTTC	CASSGYRGRETQYF	.	TRBD1	14	TRBJ2-5	TRBV25-1
TGTGCCAGCAGCGACATACGCGGGGAGGGTGGCTACACCTTC	CASSDIRGEGGYTF	.	.	14	TRBJ1-2	TRBV9
TGTGCCAGCAGCAGGGGGACAGCCATGAACACTGAAGCTTTCTTT	CASSRGTAMNTEAFF	.	TRBD1	15	TRBJ1-1	TRBV7-2
TGTGCCAGCTATTCCTACGAGCAGTACTTC	CASYSYEQYF	.	.	10	TRBJ2-7	TRBV7-2
TGCGCCAGCAGCCAAGACGGGGGGCGGGTCGGGAACACTGAAGCTTTCTTT	CASSQDGGRVGNTEAFF	.	.	17	TRBJ1-1	TRBV4-3
TGTGCCAGCAGCCCGTTCCACGAGCAGTACTTC	CASSPFHEQYF	.	.	11	TRBJ2-7	TRBV2
TGTGCCACCAGCAGAGATCCCGCTAGCGGGGGGGCGAGTGAGCAGTTCTTC	CATSRDPASGGASEQFF	.	TRBD2	17	TRBJ2-1	TRBV15
TGCGCCAGCAGCTTGGACAGGGTGTCCGGCTACACCTTC	CASSLDRVSGYTF	.	.	13	TRBJ1-2	TRBV5-1
TGCGCCAGCAGCCAGGCACAGGGGGTCTCAGATACGCAGTATTTT	CASSQAQGVSDTQYF	.	TRBD1	15	TRBJ2-3	TRBV4-1
TGTGCCAGCAGCTTAGTTCCTGATTCACCCCTCCACTTT	CASSLVPDSPLHF	.	.	13	TRBJ1-6	TRBV7-6
TGTGCCAGCAGGCCTGTCGGGACAGGGTCGTACGAGCAGTACTTC	CASRPVGTGSYEQYF	.	TRBD1	15	TRBJ2-7	TRBV5-6
TGTGCCAGCAGCCGGGGACTAGCGGGAGGTCAAGAGACCCAGTACTTC	CASSRGLAGGQETQYF	.	TRBD2	16	TRBJ2-5	TRBV11-2
TGTGCCAGCAGTTTGGGGGGGGCAGGATATGAAAAACTGTTTTTT	CASSLGGAGYEKLFF	once	.	15	TRBJ1-4	TRBV28
TGTGCCAGCAGCTTGGAGGGGGCGCACTATGGCTACACCTTC	CASSLEGAHYGYTF	.	TRBD1	14	TRBJ1-2	TRBV5-4
TGTGCCTGGACCCAGACTAGCGGGAGAACGAATGAGCAGTTCTTC	CAWTQTSGRTNEQFF	.	TRBD2	15	TRBJ2-1	TRBV30
TGTGCCAGCAGCAAACAGATTACAAACTACGAGCAGTACTTC	CASSKQITNYEQYF	.	.	14	TRBJ2-7	TRBV6-5
TGTGCCACCGCTCGGGTAAATTCACCCCTCCACTTT	CATARVNSPLHF	.	.	12	TRBJ1-6	TRBV15
TGTGCCAGCAGCTTGGAGCCGGAGTCGGCGCCCCTCCACTTT	CASSLEPESAPLHF	.	.	14	TRBJ1-6	TRBV5-6